Below are 21 T cell receptor beta chains sequenced from a single sample in a study of blood T cells in healthy people across ages. Primers used in a second PCR of about 6 to 11 cycles were a sample-barcoded 5' primer and a J-beta primer mix. TCRdb used MiXCR to reprocess the 5' RACE reads, holding one entry per CDR3 protein. The data show 540,000 or so distinct CDR3 sequences, 27% seen once. The sequencing sample was made of blood. The receptors stem from a woman in her seventies in good health.

This clonotype was observed a handful of times. This CDR3 is CSAGATNEKLFF. The CDR3 region has the DNA TGCAGTGCTGGGGCAACTAATGAAAAACTGTTTTTT. J is TRBJ1-4 and V is TRBV20-1; D is uncertain. Between the trimmed V and J ends, which lost 5 bases and 0 bases, there was a span of 4 bases. The CDR3 runs 12 residues. CDR1 is DFQATT and CDR2 is SNEGSKA in the germline V gene (reference sequence).

The chain combines TRBV2 with TRBJ1-4; unclear D gene. The CDR3 runs to 13 residues. Germline CDR1 and CDR2: SNHLY and FYNNEI. V lost 10 bases to trimming and J lost 6 bases, with 15 bases between them. The CDR3 nucleotides read TGTGCCACCTTTTCGGCGGAGGATGAAAAACTGTTTTTT. This encodes CATFSAEDEKLFF.

The rearrangement uses TRBV20-1 and TRBJ1-4, with 8 bases identical to TRBD1. V lost 6 bases and J lost 9; bases outside the gene matches: 6. CDR3 size: 12 residues. Germline V lookup: CDR1 DFQATT, CDR2 SNEGSKA (reference sequence). The CDR3 DNA sequence: TGCAGTGCAGACAGGGGAGAGAAAAAACTGTTTTTT. Its protein is CSADRGEKKLFF.

This clonotype came up a few times. The chain employs TRBV5-5 and TRBJ1-2, with D tentatively TRBD1 (6 bases). CDR3 length: 19 amino acids. CDR1 and CDR2 from the germline V gene are SGHKS and YYEKEE (reference sequence). Trimming pared 3 bases from V and 0 bases from J, leaving 24 bases between. The CDR3 sequence is CASSYRTATYAGANYGYTF. DNA for the CDR3: TGTGCCAGCAGCTACAGGACAGCTACCTACGCCGGAGCTAACTATGGCTACACCTTC.

This clonotype appeared many times. V gene TRBV10-3 combines with J gene TRBJ2-5; no definite D call. The DNA end favors TRBJ2-7, so the J call may be wrong. Germline V CDR1 and CDR2: ENHRY, SYGVKD. The CDR3 contains 14 residues. CDR3 sequence: CAISDGSRKYEQYF. The CDR3 bases are TGTGCCATCAGTGATGGCTCCAGGAAGTACGAGCAGTACTTC.

The chain employs TRBV7-2 and TRBJ2-3, with D possibly TRBD1 on 6 matching bases. The CDR3 is 15 amino acids. Germline loops: CDR1 SGHTA, CDR2 FQGNSA. The V gene lost 5 bases and the J gene lost 1 base, with 13 bases spanning the gap. CDR3 sequence (DNA): TGTGCCAGCAGCCCCCGACAGGTGGGCACAGATACGCAGTATTTT. Translating it yields CASSPRQVGTDTQYF.

The V call is TRBV4-2, the J call TRBJ1-3; D is unresolved. Germline lookup yields CDR1 LGHNA and CDR2 YNFKEQ. V lost 1 base and J 0 bases, leaving 7 bases between the germline ends. The CDR3 sequence is 15 residues long. CDR3 residues: CASSQGRISGNTIYF. CDR3 coding DNA: TGTGCCAGCAGCCAAGGACGGATCTCTGGAAACACCATATATTTT.

The chain has TRBV11-1 and TRBJ1-2, with unresolved D. V was trimmed by 4 bases and J by 7 bases, leaving 7 bases between them. Germline values: CDR1 SGHAT, CDR2 FQDESV (reference sequence). The CDR3 spans 11 residues. The CDR3, as DNA: TGTGCCAGCAGCTCCGGAAGTGGCTACACCTTC. Translation gives CASSSGSGYTF.

This clonotype was detected only a few times. The chain uses TRBV11-3 and TRBJ1-2; D is undetermined. The germline V gene encodes CDR1 SGHNT and CDR2 YENEEA. V shed 5 bases and J shed 5 bases, with 12 bases lying between them. The CDR3 has 13 residues. The CDR3 region has the DNA TGTGCCAGCAGCCCAGGTTTTTTATATGGCTACACCTTC. Protein sequence: CASSPGFLYGYTF.

J is TRBJ2-5 and V is TRBV20-1; 9 bases fit TRBD2. CDR3 size: 14 residues. Germline CDR1 DFQATT, CDR2 SNEGSKA (reference sequence). The CDR3 DNA follows: TGCAGAGCTGAAGCGGGGGGATTGGGGGAGACCCAGTACTTC. It translates to CRAEAGGLGETQYF.

This chain joins TRBV29-1 and TRBJ2-1; TRBD2 might be the D (6 bases). Germline V gives CDR1 SQVTM, CDR2 ANQGSEA. V was pared by 7 bases and J by 5 bases, with 15 bases between. CDR3 length equals 13 residues. CDR3 nucleotides: TGCAGCGAGCCCGGGACTCCCAACAATGAGCAGTTCTTC. Translated, it gives CSEPGTPNNEQFF.

This clonotype has just a few counts. The V and J genes are TRBV6-4 and TRBJ2-3; D may be TRBD2 (5 bases). The CDR3 has 14 residues. V was pared by 6 bases and J by 2 bases, with 12 bases between. Germline V lookup: CDR1 MRHNA, CDR2 SNTAGT. CDR3 in amino acids: CASSRGANTDTQYF. The CDR3 coding sequence is TGTGCCAGCAGCCGGGGAGCCAACACAGATACGCAGTATTTT.

The CDR3 bases are TGTGCCAGCAGTCCGACTAGCGGGGGGCCCTCCGGGGAGCTGTTTTTT. It translates to CASSPTSGGPSGELFF. The gene calls are TRBV12-3 or TRBV12-4 and TRBJ2-2; 13 positions agree with TRBD2. The CDR3 length is 16 residues. Trimming at V came to 5 bases and at J to 6 bases, leaving 6 bases not matched to a gene.

The chain combines TRBV29-1 with TRBJ2-7; D not resolved. CDR3 length equals 12 residues. CDR1 and CDR2 from the germline V gene are SQVTM and ANQGSEA. V lost 5 bases and J 0 bases, leaving 8 bases between the germline ends. CDR3 amino acids: CSVRKSSYEQYF. The CDR3 DNA reads as TGCAGCGTTCGAAAGAGCTCCTACGAGCAGTACTTC.

This chain connects TRBV19 to TRBJ1-3, with TRBD1 matching over 7 bases. This CDR3 region has 15 residues. V shed 1 base, J shed 2 bases, and the junction held 2 bases outside the gene matches. Germline V lookup: CDR1 LNHDA, CDR2 SQIVND (reference sequence). CDR3 DNA: TGTGCCAGTAGTATAGCCAGGGGGGCTGGAAACACCATATATTTT. Its protein is CASSIARGAGNTIYF.

The sample holds many counts of this clonotype. The chain carries TRBV9 and TRBJ2-5; 7 bases map to TRBD2. With the DNA end fitting TRBJ2-1 better, the J assignment may be wrong. CDR1 and CDR2 (germline): SGDLS, YYNGEE. CDR3 size: 14 residues. The DNA for the CDR3 is TGTGCCAGCAGCGTGGTACCTAGCGGCACCGTCCAGTTCTTC. Its translation: CASSVVPSGTVQFF.

Only a few counts were recorded for this clonotype. This rearrangement joins TRBV9 to TRBJ1-4; no definite D call. Trimming took 7 bases from V and 3 from J, leaving 13 bases between them. The CDR3 totals 14 residues. Per the germline V gene, CDR1 is SGDLS and CDR2 is YYNGEE. The CDR3 region is CASSREAANEKLFF. The CDR3 coding sequence is TGTGCCAGCTCCCGGGAGGCGGCTAATGAAAAACTGTTTTTT.

This chain connects TRBV20-1 to TRBJ2-1; perhaps TRBD2 as D (5 bases). This CDR3 is built from 14 residues. V was shortened by 2 bases and J by 9 bases, with 17 bases between the two germline ends. The germline V gene encodes CDR1 DFQATT and CDR2 SNEGSKA (reference sequence). Written as DNA, the CDR3 is TGCAGTGCTAGATTCGTGGGAGCAGGTCTTGAGCAGTTCTTC. Translating it yields CSARFVGAGLEQFF.

This sequence joins TRBV12-3 or TRBV12-4 and TRBJ1-4; 10 bases line up with TRBD1. The CDR3 is 16 residues long. The J segment lost 7 bases and the V segment lost 3 bases, leaving 8 bases of the junction unmatched. CDR3 DNA: TGTGCCAGCAGTTTCCGGACAGGGGGAAAGGGTGAAAAACTGTTTTTT. Translation: CASSFRTGGKGEKLFF.

As concerns this clonotype: The germline gene is not matched at one end of the junction; a read error may be the cause. The chain has TRBV20-1 and TRBJ2-1, with TRBD2 matching 8 bases. Germline V gene sequence: CDR1 DFQATT, CDR2 SNEGSKA (reference sequence). This CDR3 is 13 amino acids long. The CDR3 sequence is CSARAGARNEQFF. The CDR3 DNA reads TGCAGTGCCAGAGCGGGGGCGAGGAATGAGCAGTTCTTC.

This clonotype was observed a handful of times. The V gene is TRBV6-1, the J gene TRBJ1-2; D not resolved. CDR3 length equals 13 residues. Germline values: CDR1 MNHNS, CDR2 SASEGT. V shed 4 bases and J shed 6 bases, with 12 bases lying between them. The CDR3, as DNA: TGTGCCAGCAGTGTTTCGGAGAAGGATGGCTACACCTTC. It yields the protein CASSVSEKDGYTF.